This T cell receptor (beta chain) comes out of a study of T cell repertoires in cytomegalovirus infection. In its sample, this clonotype was seen a few times. TCRdb recomputed calls from the reads with MiXCR, one row per CDR3 protein. In the table there are about 98,000 distinct CDR3 sequences, 15% to 20% of which are singletons. CDR3 length: 15 amino acids. The germline V gene encodes CDR1 LGHNA and CDR2 YNFKEQ. With 0 bases removed from V and 0 bases from J, the gap between germline ends came to 6 bases. This TCR derives from a human donor in good health (CMV status not recorded). Some clones in this sample may be carry-over from other donors' samples. Source material: PBMCs. The V and J genes are TRBV4-2 and TRBJ1-5, with no clear D. This CDR3 is CASSQDLDSNQPQHF. CDR3 bases: TGTGCCAGCAGCCAAGATCTCGATAGCAATCAGCCCCAGCATTTT.